The rows below give T cell receptor beta chains drawn from one sample of a study of blood T cell repertoires in COVID-19. Assay used: immunoSEQ multiplex PCR; TCRdb lists only in-frame clones, some missing. The table shows over 150,000 clones, with over 75% occurring only once. The material sequenced was peripheral blood. The receptor source for this set is a woman in her 70s with acute or convalescent COVID-19. CDR3s include the opening cysteine and the closing phenylalanine or tryptophan. A D gene is named only where the DNA matches it firmly. Not all rows give a size; the values are once, few, many and, for expanded clones, a class.

V gene,D gene,J gene,clone size,CDR3 protein,CDR3 DNA
TRBV2,NA,TRBJ2-1,NA,CASSELGVSYNEQFF,TGTGCCAGCAGTGAACTCGGGGTATCCTACAATGAGCAGTTCTTC
TRBV3-1/TRBV3-2,TRBD2,TRBJ2-3,NA,CASSPGRPGGTGDTQYF,TGTGCCAGCAGCCCCGGACGGCCCGGGGGGACCGGGGATACGCAGTATTTT
TRBV10-3,TRBD1,TRBJ2-7,NA,CAISEGTVYEQYF,TGTGCCATCAGTGAGGGGACAGTCTACGAGCAGTACTTC
TRBV5-4,TRBD1,TRBJ2-2,NA,CASSSTTGATGELFF,TGTGCCAGCAGCTCTACGACAGGGGCCACCGGGGAGCTGTTTTTT
TRBV7-2,TRBD2,TRBJ2-1,NA,CASSLLGLAGSYNEQFF,TGTGCCAGCAGCTTGTTAGGACTAGCGGGAAGTTACAATGAGCAGTTCTTC
TRBV6-1,NA,TRBJ2-5,NA,CASSEVYGGGHQETQYF,TGTGCCAGCAGTGAAGTGTATGGGGGCGGGCACCAAGAGACCCAGTACTTC
TRBV12-3/TRBV12-4,TRBD2,TRBJ2-7,NA,CASSLGGLEQYF,TGTGCCAGCAGTTTGGGAGGGCTCGAGCAGTACTTC
TRBV30,TRBD2,TRBJ2-1,NA,CAWGRELGINEQFF,TGTGCCTGGGGGCGGGAGCTCGGTATCAATGAGCAGTTCTTC
TRBV5-1,NA,TRBJ2-7,NA,CASSPQGNGLDEQYF,TGCGCCAGCAGCCCCCAGGGGAACGGTTTGGACGAGCAGTACTTC
TRBV3-1/TRBV3-2,TRBD1,TRBJ2-5,NA,CASMPQGAWETQYF,TGTGCCAGCATGCCACAGGGGGCGTGGGAGACCCAGTACTTC
TRBV6-6,NA,TRBJ1-6,NA,CASSYSQGADNSPLHF,TGTGCCAGCAGTTACTCACAAGGGGCGGATAATTCACCCCTCCACTTT
TRBV19,NA,TRBJ2-2,NA,CASSSLPGQGIGELFF,TGTGCCAGTAGTTCCCTCCCGGGACAAGGTATCGGGGAGCTGTTTTTT
TRBV15,NA,TRBJ1-4,once,CATSRRRAGTTNEKLFF,TGTGCCACCAGCAGACGCAGAGCGGGAACAACTAATGAAAAACTGTTTTTT
TRBV15,NA,TRBJ2-1,NA,CATSTWTDNYNEQFF,TGTGCCACCAGCACATGGACAGATAACTACAATGAGCAGTTCTTC
TRBV19,NA,TRBJ1-2,few,CASSPKPLRPANYGYTF,TGTGCCAGTAGCCCGAAACCCCTCCGCCCGGCTAACTATGGCTACACCTTC
TRBV5-5,TRBD1,TRBJ1-2,NA,CASSLQGGFSGYGYTF,TGTGCCAGCAGCTTGCAAGGGGGCTTCTCTGGCTATGGCTACACCTTC
TRBV5-4,NA,TRBJ1-2,NA,CASSLRVARAGYTF,TGTGCCAGCAGCTTGAGGGTTGCGCGGGCTGGCTACACCTTC
TRBV7-9,NA,TRBJ2-2,NA,CASSLGSLNTGELFF,TGTGCCAGCAGCTTAGGTAGTTTGAACACCGGGGAGCTGTTTTTT
TRBV7-6,NA,TRBJ2-5,few,CASSQTSFRQETQYF,TGTGCCAGCAGCCAAACTAGCTTTAGGCAAGAGACCCAGTACTTC
TRBV7-3,NA,TRBJ2-1,NA,CASSSNGERQFF,TGTGCCAGCAGTTCGAACGGGGAAAGGCAGTTCTTC
TRBV12-3/TRBV12-4,NA,TRBJ1-1,NA,CASSFSFLAAFF,TGTGCCAGCAGTTTTTCTTTCCTCGCGGCTTTCTTT
TRBV6-5,TRBD1,TRBJ2-5,NA,CASSPRTGETQYF,TGTGCCAGCAGCCCCCGGACAGGGGAGACCCAGTACTTC